This T cell receptor (beta chain) was identified in a study of beta chain features in type 1 diabetes. Expressed TCRB transcripts got sequenced, as all isolated RNA was reverse transcribed. Assay used: immunoSEQ multiplex PCR; TCRdb lists only in-frame clones, some missing. The data contain 200,000 to 300,000 clones, 27% of them singletons. Germline CDR1 is SGHVT and CDR2 is SQSDAQ. The germline V and J ends were trimmed by 4 bases and 8 bases, with 11 bases remaining between them. The CDR3 covers 12 residues. General observations from the study: Naive, central memory and Treg TCRB repertoires appeared more alike in patients than in healthy donors. Lower insertion and higher deletion counts appeared at VDJ junctions in type 1 diabetes patients.

There are a few counts of this clone. What it binds is not known. Sequences were obtained from central memory CD4+ T cells from blood. The chain carries TRBV7-4 and TRBJ1-2, with D possibly TRBD1 on 6 matching bases. This TCR derives from a man aged 25 to 40 in good health. The CDR3 is CASSSRTEGYTF. CDR3 nucleotide sequence: TGTGCCAGCAGCTCCCGGACAGAAGGCTACACCTTC. Variable domain in full (rest from reference TRBV7-4 and TRBJ1-2): GAGVSQSPRYKVAKRGRDVALRCDSISGHVTLYWYRQTLGQGSEVLTYSQSDAQRDKSGRPSGRFSAERPERSVSTLKIQRTEQGDSAVYLCASSSRTEGYTFGSGTRLTVV.